This T cell receptor (beta chain) stems from a study of control samples from healthy donors and cancer patients. Trimming took 4 bases from V and 6 from J, leaving 10 bases between them. The CDR3 consists of 12 residues. In germline, CDR1 is MDHEN, CDR2 SYDVKM. Libraries were prepared by immunoSEQ multiplex PCR; TCRdb keeps only in-frame clonotypes and omits some of them. The sample has 120,000 or so clones; just over 90% are singletons. This clonotype was obtained from a man aged 45-65 years with head and neck cancer. Sequenced material: PBMCs. The rearrangement links TRBV28 to TRBJ2-7; D remains unclear. The CDR3 sequence: CASSSQLIEQYF. CDR3 nucleotide sequence: TGTGCCAGCAGTTCCCAGTTAATCGAGCAGTACTTC.